This TCR beta chain comes out of a study of OX40 agonist ivuxolimab in advanced cancers. Here immunoSEQ multiplex PCR was the method, and the copy in TCRdb shows in-frame clones only, minus some. Of some 74,000 clones in the sample, over 75% were seen once. The receptor's source is an adult with an advanced solid tumor such as melanoma, head and neck, liver or kidney cancer. Sequences were derived from CD4+ or CD8+ T cells sorted from blood, sampled in a trial of the OX40 agonist ivuxolimab.

CDR3 sequence reads: CASSPRGTGITGELFF. DNA of the CDR3: TGCGCCAGCAGCCCCCGGGGGACAGGGATCACCGGGGAGCTGTTTTTT. The rearrangement links TRBV4-1 to TRBJ2-2; 9 nucleotides line up with TRBD1. CDR3 length: 16 residues. Trimming removed 4 bases from V and 4 bases from J; junction bases left unmatched: 7. Germline V CDR1 and CDR2: MGHRA, YSYEKL.